The 13 T cell receptor beta chains listed next were all sequenced from one sample in a study of blood T cell repertoires in COVID-19. Repertoires were generated with immunoSEQ multiplex PCR, while TCRdb's copy carries only in-frame clones and drops some. The sample holds fewer than 130,000 clones, approximately 70% seen once. Sequenced material: peripheral blood. The receptors originated from a man older than 75 with acute or convalescent COVID-19.

This clone was counted many times. The V and J genes are TRBV10-3 and TRBJ2-7; maybe TRBD1 (5 bases). There are 14 residues in the CDR3. V shed 5 bases and J shed 7 bases, with 18 bases lying between them. CDR1 and CDR2 (germline): ENHRY, SYGVKD. This CDR3 reads CAISFLVQVREQYF. For the CDR3, the DNA is TGTGCCATCAGTTTCCTCGTACAGGTAAGGGAGCAGTACTTC.

This chain connects TRBV5-1 to TRBJ2-7; the D gene is possibly TRBD2 (6 bases). Trimming took off 4 bases at V and 7 bases at J, with 18 bases between the two ends. The CDR3 runs 14 residues. CDR1 and CDR2 (germline): SGHRS, YFSETQ. DNA for the CDR3: TGCGCCAGCAGCCTTAGCGGTACCACTGGGGAGCAGTACTTC. Its protein is CASSLSGTTGEQYF.

V is TRBV9 and J is TRBJ1-2, with D possibly being TRBD1 (5 bases). CDR1 is SGDLS and CDR2 is YYNGEE in the germline V gene. The germline V and J ends were trimmed by 3 bases and 8 bases, with 17 bases remaining between them. The CDR3 has 14 amino acids. Written as DNA, the CDR3 is TGTGCCAGCAGCGCCACCGGGGGAGGGTACGGCTACACCTTC. Residues: CASSATGGGYGYTF.

The chain employs TRBV6-5 and TRBJ2-2; D is uncertain. There are 14 residues in the CDR3. V was trimmed by 6 bases and J by 2 bases, leaving 10 bases between them. CDR1 MNHEY and CDR2 SVGAGI come from the germline V gene. The CDR3 spells CASSWQANTGELFF. DNA for the CDR3: TGTGCCAGCAGCTGGCAGGCAAACACCGGGGAGCTGTTTTTT.

This clone has more than one count but fewer than ten. The chain couples TRBV2 to TRBJ1-2; a weak D match, TRBD1 (6 bases). This CDR3 comprises 15 residues. In germline, CDR1 is SNHLY, CDR2 FYNNEI. Trimming pared 8 bases from V and 8 bases from J, leaving 24 bases between. CDR3 region: CASEEVGRGSWGYTF. The DNA for the CDR3 is TGTGCCAGCGAGGAGGTGGGAAGGGGGAGTTGGGGCTACACCTTC. The full variable domain, rest sourced from reference TRBV2 and TRBJ1-2, is EPEVTQTPSHQVTQMGQEVILRCVPISNHLYFYWYRQILGQKVEFLVSFYNNEISEKSEIFDDQFSVERPDGSNFTLKIRSTKLEDSAMYFCASEEVGRGSWGYTFGSGTRLTVV.

The chain joins TRBV18 to TRBJ2-3; 10 bases match TRBD2. Germline CDR1 reads KGHSH; CDR2 reads LQKENI. This CDR3 is 20 amino acids long. Trimming removed 4 bases from V and 0 bases from J; junction bases left unmatched: 16. The chain's CDR3 is CASSRRPLQREGRSTDTQYF. CDR3 bases: TGTGCCAGCTCACGCCGGCCCCTTCAGCGGGAGGGCCGGAGCACAGATACGCAGTATTTT. Together with reference TRBV18 and TRBJ2-3, the CDR3 gives the full variable domain: NAGVMQNPRHLVRRRGQEARLRCSPMKGHSHVYWYRQLPEEGLKFMVYLQKENIIDESGMPKERFSAEFPKEGPSILRIQQVVRGDSAAYFCASSRRPLQREGRSTDTQYFGPGTRLTVL.

This chain joins TRBV7-2 and TRBJ1-6, with TRBD1 identical over 7 bases. V was clipped by 1 base and J by 11 bases; unmatched bases: 5. The CDR3 totals 14 residues. Germline V gene lookup returns CDR1 SGHTA and CDR2 FQGNSA. Here the CDR3 reads CASSLDWDSPPLHF. The DNA of the CDR3 is TGTGCCAGCAGCTTAGATTGGGACAGCCCACCCCTCCACTTT.

The CDR3 DNA follows: TGTGCCAGCAGTGACACTAGGTTGACCGGGGAGCTGTTTTTT. Translated, it gives CASSDTRLTGELFF. V is TRBV2 and J is TRBJ2-2; D is possibly TRBD2 (5 bases). V lost 3 bases and J lost 5, with 10 bases in between. The CDR3 is 14 amino acids. Germline values: CDR1 SNHLY, CDR2 FYNNEI. Complete variable domain (other parts from reference TRBV2 and TRBJ2-2): EPEVTQTPSHQVTQMGQEVILRCVPISNHLYFYWYRQILGQKVEFLVSFYNNEISEKSEIFDDQFSVERPDGSNFTLKIRSTKLEDSAMYFCASSDTRLTGELFFGEGSRLTVL.

The chain combines TRBV7-9 with TRBJ2-1; 13 nucleotides line up with TRBD2. Germline V gene data show CDR1 as SEHNR and CDR2 as FQNEAQ (reference sequence). The CDR3 length is 15 residues. Trimming took 2 bases from V and 7 from J; bases not matched to a gene: 2. The CDR3 here is CASSLWTSGSNEQFF. The CDR3 nucleotides are TGTGCCAGCAGCTTATGGACTAGCGGGAGTAATGAGCAGTTCTTC.

CDR3 protein: CASSYEAGFYEQYF. CDR3 DNA sequence: TGTGCCAGCAGTTACGAAGCGGGGTTCTACGAGCAGTACTTC. This chain connects TRBV6-5 to TRBJ2-7, with 7 bases that match TRBD2. The CDR3 has 14 residues. Germline CDR1 MNHEY, CDR2 SVGAGI. The V segment lost 2 bases and the J segment 3 bases; nucleotides outside the gene matches: 4.

This clone was found once. V is TRBV30 and J is TRBJ2-7; TRBD2 agrees at 13 bases. Germline CDR1 and CDR2: GTSNPN and SVGIG (reference sequence). After removal of 2 bases from V and 3 bases from J, the junction contained 4 bases not matched to a gene. The length of the CDR3 is 15 residues. CDR3 protein: CAWSPRLAGGYEQYF. CDR3 nucleotides: TGTGCCTGGAGTCCGAGACTAGCGGGAGGCTACGAGCAGTACTTC.

The chain uses TRBV10-1 and TRBJ2-1; D possibly corresponds to TRBD2 (5 bases). The CDR3 extends over 15 amino acids. V shed 0 bases and J shed 5 bases, with 11 bases lying between them. Looked up from germline, CDR1 is WNHNN and CDR2 is SYGVQD (reference sequence). The CDR3 spells CASSESSAINNEQFF. As DNA, the CDR3 is TGCGCCAGCAGTGAGTCTAGCGCAATTAACAATGAGCAGTTCTTC.

V is TRBV6-5 and J is TRBJ1-2, with D possibly TRBD1 on 5 matching bases. V was clipped by 4 bases and J by 8 bases, with 20 bases between them. Germline V lookup: CDR1 MNHEY, CDR2 SVGAGI. There are 15 residues in the CDR3. The CDR3 is CASSLTDTRPGGYTF. As DNA, the CDR3 is TGTGCCAGCAGTTTAACGGACACGCGTCCCGGGGGCTACACCTTC.